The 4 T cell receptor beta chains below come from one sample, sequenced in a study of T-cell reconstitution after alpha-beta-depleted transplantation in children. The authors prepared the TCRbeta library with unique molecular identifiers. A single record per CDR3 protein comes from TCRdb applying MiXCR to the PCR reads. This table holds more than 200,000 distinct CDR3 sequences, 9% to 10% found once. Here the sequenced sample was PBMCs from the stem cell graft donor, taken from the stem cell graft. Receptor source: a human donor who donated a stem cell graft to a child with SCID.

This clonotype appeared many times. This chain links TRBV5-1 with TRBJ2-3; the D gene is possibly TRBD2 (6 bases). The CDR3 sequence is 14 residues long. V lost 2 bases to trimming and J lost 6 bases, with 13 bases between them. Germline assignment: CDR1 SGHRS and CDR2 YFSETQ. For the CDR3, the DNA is TGCGCCAGCAGCTTCGCTAGCCGGGGGGATACGCAGTATTTT. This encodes CASSFASRGDTQYF.

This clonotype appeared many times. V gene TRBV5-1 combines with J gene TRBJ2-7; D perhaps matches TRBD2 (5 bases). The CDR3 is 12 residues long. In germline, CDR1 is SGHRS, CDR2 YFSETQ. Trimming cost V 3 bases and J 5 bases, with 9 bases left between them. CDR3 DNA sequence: TGCGCCAGCAGCTCCCCGGGGAACGAGCAGTACTTC. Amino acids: CASSSPGNEQYF.

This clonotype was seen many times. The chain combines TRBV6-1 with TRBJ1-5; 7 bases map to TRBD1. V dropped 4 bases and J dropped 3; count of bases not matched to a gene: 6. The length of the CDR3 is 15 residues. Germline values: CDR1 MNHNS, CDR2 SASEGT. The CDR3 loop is CASSVPTGDNQPQHF. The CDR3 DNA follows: TGTGCCAGCAGTGTCCCAACAGGGGACAATCAGCCCCAGCATTTT.

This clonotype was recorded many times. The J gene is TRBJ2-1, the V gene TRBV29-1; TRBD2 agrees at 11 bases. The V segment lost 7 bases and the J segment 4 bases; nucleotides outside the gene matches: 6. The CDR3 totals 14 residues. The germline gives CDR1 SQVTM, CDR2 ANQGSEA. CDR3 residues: CSAAGTSGYNEQFF. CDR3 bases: TGCAGCGCAGCCGGGACTAGCGGATACAATGAGCAGTTCTTC.